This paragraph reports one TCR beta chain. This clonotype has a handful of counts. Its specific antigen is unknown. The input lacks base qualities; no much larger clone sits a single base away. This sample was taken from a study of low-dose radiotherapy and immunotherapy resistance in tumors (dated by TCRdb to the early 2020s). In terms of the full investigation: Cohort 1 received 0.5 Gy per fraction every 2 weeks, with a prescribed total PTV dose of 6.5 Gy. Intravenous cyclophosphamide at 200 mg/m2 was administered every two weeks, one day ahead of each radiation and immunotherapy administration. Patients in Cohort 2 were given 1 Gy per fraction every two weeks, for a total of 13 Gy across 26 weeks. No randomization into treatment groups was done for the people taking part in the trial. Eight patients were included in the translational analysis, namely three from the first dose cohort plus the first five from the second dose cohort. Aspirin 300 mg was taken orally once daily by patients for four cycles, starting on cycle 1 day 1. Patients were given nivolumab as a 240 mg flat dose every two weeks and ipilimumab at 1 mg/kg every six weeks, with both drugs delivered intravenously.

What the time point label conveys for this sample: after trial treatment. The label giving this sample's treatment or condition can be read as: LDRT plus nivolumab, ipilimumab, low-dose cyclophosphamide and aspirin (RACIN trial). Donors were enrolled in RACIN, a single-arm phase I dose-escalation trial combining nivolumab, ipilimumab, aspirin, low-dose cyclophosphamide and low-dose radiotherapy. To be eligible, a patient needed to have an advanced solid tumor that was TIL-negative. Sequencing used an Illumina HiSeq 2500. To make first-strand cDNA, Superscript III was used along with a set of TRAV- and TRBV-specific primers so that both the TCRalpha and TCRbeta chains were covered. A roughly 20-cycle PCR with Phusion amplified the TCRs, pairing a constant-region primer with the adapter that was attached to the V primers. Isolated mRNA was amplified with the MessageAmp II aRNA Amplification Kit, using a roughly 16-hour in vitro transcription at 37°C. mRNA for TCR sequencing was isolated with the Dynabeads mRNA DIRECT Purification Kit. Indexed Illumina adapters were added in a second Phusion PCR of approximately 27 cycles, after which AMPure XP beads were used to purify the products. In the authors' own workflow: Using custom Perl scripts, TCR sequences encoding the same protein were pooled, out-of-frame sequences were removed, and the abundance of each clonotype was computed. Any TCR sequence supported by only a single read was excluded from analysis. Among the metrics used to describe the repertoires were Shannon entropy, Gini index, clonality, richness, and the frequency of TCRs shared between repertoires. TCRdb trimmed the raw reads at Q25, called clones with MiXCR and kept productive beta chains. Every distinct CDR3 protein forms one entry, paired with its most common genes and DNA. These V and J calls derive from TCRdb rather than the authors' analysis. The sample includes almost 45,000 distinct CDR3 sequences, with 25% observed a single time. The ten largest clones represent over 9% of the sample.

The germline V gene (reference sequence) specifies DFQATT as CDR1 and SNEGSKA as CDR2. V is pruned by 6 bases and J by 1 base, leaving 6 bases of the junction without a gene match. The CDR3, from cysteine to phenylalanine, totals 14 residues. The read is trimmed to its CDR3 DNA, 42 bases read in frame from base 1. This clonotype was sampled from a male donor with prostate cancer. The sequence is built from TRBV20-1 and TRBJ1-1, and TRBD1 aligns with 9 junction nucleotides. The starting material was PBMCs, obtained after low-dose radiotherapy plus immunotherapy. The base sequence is TGCAGTGCGGCTACAGGGGGCCCGAACACTGAAGCTTTCTTT. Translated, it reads CSAATGGPNTEAFF.